This T cell receptor beta chain was observed in a study of cytomegalovirus exposure and HLA in healthy donors (dated by TCRdb to 2015 to 2018). Regarding the research as a whole: An earlier analysis of some 620 of the donors reported around 280 Gb of sequence data and around 110 million unique TCR beta sequences obtained from around 170 million T cells. An early release covering around 630 HLA-typed donors comprised approximately 290 gigabases of sequencing data and 85 million or so unique TCR sequences. Of the 398 genotyped donors, 65% to 90% fell in the genetic ancestry cluster associated with self-reported Caucasian donors. The study was designed to test whether signatures of past pathogen exposure could be identified by cataloging public T cell receptors. Using immunosequencing, the study profiled T cell repertoires from 500 to 800 subjects and related those repertoires to cytomegalovirus serostatus. Along with the roughly 700-subject first cohort, a separate validation cohort of over 90 different subjects was used. To predict cytomegalovirus infection status, the study brought together high-throughput TCR immunosequencing, statistical association of individual TCRs with disease status, and machine learning. A later analysis re-examined previously published TCR beta repertoires from over 500 donors and added high-resolution HLA genotyping to investigate patterns of TCR occurrence. Rather than using new phenotypic data, the later analysis identified candidate immune exposures from TCR beta sequences and from how often those sequences occurred across donors. To decide whether each TCR beta V gene segment behaved as functional or pseudogenic, an earlier analysis of some 570 of the donors relied on high-throughput TCR beta sequencing. Alongside the repertoire data, information on donor age, sex, ethnicity and CMV serostatus was compiled. In a later genetic analysis, genome-wide SNP genotypes for about 65% of the 666 donors were used, and that subset was treated as a discovery cohort. Every repertoire in the discovery cohort had been generated on one and the same sequencing platform. HLA typing covered class I and class II loci at four-digit resolution. Typing coverage varied by locus: roughly 629-630 donors for A, B, C, DRB1 and DQB1; more than 500 for DQA1; more than 600 for DPA1; around 490 for DPB1. Several DR-DQ haplotypes were treated as single units for association and clustering because of strong linkage in the cohort. Among around 400 genotyped donors of the cohort, an average of roughly 230,000 unique TCR beta nucleotide sequences was sequenced per donor, of which about 18% were non-productive.

What the work shows at the level of the full study, not this receptor alone: Strong co-occurrence of HLA alleles, especially DR and DQ, made assigning TCR associations to individual alleles difficult. Some IMGT-functional V segments, including TRBV6-2 and TRBV6-3, could not be told apart with the 87-base-pair reads, so those segments were excluded. In a later analysis, the rate of TCR association differed among HLA loci, with DRB1 alleles having the most associated TCRs and HLA-C alleles having the fewest. The cohort was sequenced for TCR beta chains only, and without alpha or paired-chain data the features that could be detected were limited. A later genetic analysis reported fewer N-insertions in productive TCRs among donors in an Asian-associated ancestry cluster than the roughly 620-donor mean. In vitro tests confirmed that three of the cytomegalovirus-associated TCR beta chains recognize cytomegalovirus antigens. For the cohort, immune exposure information was limited to CMV serostatus. A later analysis found that HLA-associated TCR beta chains were more clonally expanded and had lower generation probabilities than equally common non-associated chains. A cluster of highly shared sequence variants was judged likely to be a technical artifact of the sequencing pipeline. Because HLA typing was unavailable for some donors at each locus, only the typed subset was used in association tests. Cytomegalovirus status was reported to be diagnosed by the classifier with high specificity and sensitivity in both the original and validation cohorts. Because counts were too low, 15 to 20 rarely observed V segments, including chromosome 9 orphons, were excluded from the earlier analysis of under 650 of the donors. In an earlier analysis of fewer than 700 of the donors, most TCR beta V segments appeared in productive rearrangements about 90% or about 30% of the time, broadly matching IMGT annotations. The presence/absence analyses assumed that sequencing depth was roughly uniform across donors, and that assumption may not be true. In a later analysis, several top co-occurrence clusters were reported to appear linked to parvovirus B19, influenza, CMV and Epstein-Barr virus. In the study, 164 TCR beta chains were listed as associated with cytomegalovirus. It was suggested by the authors that the approach could potentially be generalized to other disease states and immunological phenotypes. Linkage disequilibrium might explain the correlated functional status among segregating V segments, but an unknown experimental factor could not be excluded. Most CMV-associated TCR beta chains appeared to be HLA-restricted in a later analysis, and the HLA associations seemed to be driven largely by CMV exposure. A later genetic analysis associated a missense DCLRE1C variant with V-gene and J-gene trimming of TCR beta chains, and an independent cohort replicated the association. A further reported finding was that TCR beta sequences accurately predicted the HLA-A and HLA-B alleles for most subjects in the first cohort. In a later analysis, about 16,000 TCR beta sequences were associated with specific HLA alleles at a false discovery rate of 0.05. Across donors, most TCR sequences were observed very rarely, whereas some public TCRs were present in many individuals.

In total, approximately 690 healthy bone marrow donors made up the cohort. All cohort members were sampled while nominally healthy, although unrecorded immune exposures were likely present. The donor was CMV seropositive and belonged to the group of a few hundred seropositive cohort members. A peripheral blood sample was provided by each donor, and peripheral blood mononuclear cells were used for TCR beta sequencing. The Qiagen DNeasy Blood Extraction Kit was used to extract genomic DNA from the blood cell samples. This clone was picked up a small number of times. Its antigen is still unknown. The record has no base qualities; no much larger clone is one base away. The library relied on the immunoSEQ multiplex PCR assay. The multiplex PCR relied on a mix of 60 forward primers for TCR Vbeta segments and 13 reverse primers for TCR Jbeta segments. A multiplex PCR assay on genomic DNA amplified the CDR3 region of rearranged TCR beta genes. Amplified TCR beta libraries were sequenced as 87-base-pair reads on the Illumina HiSeq System. In the authors' own workflow: A later analysis tallied tens of millions of unique TCR beta chains across the 666 repertoires, and some 10 million of those chains were shared by two or more donors. To remove PCR and sequencing errors, raw reads were error-corrected and collapsed into unique sequences using a nearest-neighbor algorithm that merged closely related sequences. To assign V, D and J gene segments, CDR3 sequences were aligned to IMGT reference sequences. For a sequence to be retained, a match of at least six nucleotides to both a V gene segment and a J gene segment was required. Rearrangements were classified as productive when the CDR3 lacked stop codons and remained in frame with V and J, and all other rearrangements were classified as non-productive. CDR3 was defined by IMGT convention, running from the second conserved V-encoded cysteine to the conserved J-encoded phenylalanine. The earlier analysis of 500 to 600 of the donors excluded sequences that lacked an unambiguous match to a single V gene segment. In an earlier analysis of some 590 of the donors, a V segment was called functional when productive rearrangements were above 56.7%, and segregating when the standard deviation between donors exceeded 5%. A statistical classification framework was developed to diagnose cytomegalovirus status using the catalog of TCR beta chain sequences. In a later analysis, TCR nucleotide sequences were compared against IMGT/GENE-DB human TR gene sequences so that V and J genes could be assigned. In a later analysis, CDR3 sequences and most-parsimonious VDJ recombination scenarios were assigned using the TCRdist pipeline. A later analysis defined each TCR beta chain by its CDR3 amino acid sequence plus V-gene family, and excluded reads lacking a unique V-gene family. A later analysis removed roughly 590 highly shared, low-generation-probability nucleotide sequences to deal with suspected cross-contamination and a sequencing artifact. For each public chain, a later analysis derived a clonal expansion index from normalized ranks of inferred template counts within each repertoire. In a later analysis, generation probabilities were computed using a VDJ recombination model fitted to out-of-frame rearrangements, and the results were checked against IGoR. In a later analysis, hypergeometric tests were used to score TCR-TCR, TCR-HLA and TCR-CMV co-occurrence, with a repertoire-size bias correction applied to TCR pairs. To estimate false discovery rates, a later analysis permuted the HLA or CMV assignments 20 times. In a later analysis, co-occurring TCRs were grouped using DBSCAN, and TCRdist sequence similarity was added for clustering within HLA-allele-positive subsets. For co-occurrence clustering, repertoires with fewer than 30,000 or more than 120,000 public chains were excluded, along with roughly 5 repertoires with anomalous nucleotide sharing. TCRdb carries this immuneACCESS record with in-frame sequences only. Its versions omit some clonotypes, under half of them owing to an unresolved V gene in the studies checked, with the rest unexplained. That table supplies the V and J calls and clone size; D and trimming were determined from the DNA. In all, the sample holds about 100,000 clones, and 82% of those were seen once. The leading ten clones occupy approximately 2.4% of the sample.

CDR1 SGHTA and CDR2 FQGTGA were looked up in the germline V gene. The CDR3 starts with the cysteine, ends with the phenylalanine, and has 15 residues. This entry keeps only the CDR3 DNA: 45 bases, framed from base 1. Unmatched junction bases come to 6, with V trimmed by 5 bases and J by 8 bases. This TCR was sampled from a man younger than 45 in good health and CMV-seropositive. This chain is built from TRBV7-3 and TRBJ2-1, and 13 bases in between align with TRBD2. Sequencing was performed on PBMCs. The nucleotides are TGTGCCAGCAGCCCCACTAGCGGGGGGGCCGATGAGCAGTTCTTC. This gives the protein CASSPTSGGADEQFF.